The sequence of this TCR beta chain was determined in a study of CD8 T cells in ankylosing spondylitis. Notes on the study in general: Disease-linked clones bore a CD8+ phenotype and were relatively rare in peripheral blood. Earlier studies detected some motif variants in reactive arthritis synovial fluid and blood. A motif in TCR beta, a set of 8 or 9 highly homologous variants, appeared characteristic of ankylosing spondylitis blood. The clones that were linked to disease were reported to be significantly enriched in matched synovial fluid samples from ankylosing spondylitis patients.

One entry per CDR3 protein, called by TCRdb with MiXCR from the 5' RACE reads. The sample lists around 890,000 distinct CDR3 sequences; 10% to 15% were seen once. This CDR3 has 18 amino acids. V was pared by 2 bases and J by 1 base, with 5 bases of the junction left unmatched. Germline CDR1 PRHDT, CDR2 FYEKMQ (reference sequence). To note about this clonotype: The antigen is not known.

The TCR sequence derives from a male donor with ankylosing spondylitis. The chain carries TRBV13 and TRBJ2-3; 14 bases align to TRBD2. Sequenced: blood, either unsorted or a sorted T cell fraction (not recorded which). CDR3 in DNA: TGTGCCAGCAGCTTACAGGGGACTAGCGGGGGACGCACAGATACGCAGTATTTT. Translated, it gives CASSLQGTSGGRTDTQYF.